These 19 T cell receptor beta chains were all obtained from the same sample, sequenced in a study of T cell responses to AZD1222 COVID-19 vaccine (dated by TCRdb to about 2021). Interpreted using the paper, the time point label stands for: baseline before first vaccination. The library was prepared using the immunoSEQ multiplex PCR assay. TCRdb obtained this table from immuneACCESS and retained in-frame rearrangements with V and J assigned. These tables miss some clones; where compared with another copy, unresolved V genes account for less than half of the shortfall, and the remainder is unexplained. This sample has over 85,000 clones in its table, and almost 85% of those were observed once. The ten largest clones take up over 15% of the sample. Sequenced here: peripheral blood, sampled on day 0 of AZD1222 vaccination. Receptors were obtained from an adult in good health.

The rearrangement links TRBV7-9 to TRBJ2-1; no definite D call. Germline values: CDR1 SEHNR, CDR2 FQNEAQ (reference sequence). The CDR3 covers 13 residues. Trimming removed 0 bases from V and 6 bases from J, with 6 bases in between. The DNA of the CDR3 is TGTGCCAGCAGCTTAGCGGACGGCAATGAGCAGTTCTTC. It is translated as CASSLADGNEQFF. Drawing the rest from reference TRBV7-9 and TRBJ2-1, the complete variable domain is DTGVSQNPRHKITKRGQNVTFRCDPISEHNRLYWYRQTLGQGPEFLTYFQNEAQLEKSRLLSDRFSAERPKGSFSTLEIQRTEQGDSAMYLCASSLADGNEQFFGPGTRLTVL.

This sequence joins TRBV18 and TRBJ1-1; a weak D match, TRBD1 (5 bases). This CDR3 region has 15 residues. V was clipped by 6 bases and J by 8 bases, with 22 bases between them. Germline lookup yields CDR1 KGHSH and CDR2 LQKENI. The CDR3 spells CASSQQASPSGEAFF. Written as DNA, the CDR3 is TGTGCCAGCTCTCAACAGGCCAGCCCGTCGGGAGAAGCTTTCTTT.

CDR3 DNA sequence: TGTGCCAGCAGCAATCAGCACAGGGGATCCTACGAGCAGTACTTC. Protein sequence: CASSNQHRGSYEQYF. The V and J genes are TRBV21-1 and TRBJ2-7; TRBD1 is the table's D call, not checked against the DNA. TRBV21-1 is a pseudogene. The CDR3 covers 15 residues.

The rearrangement links TRBV7-6 to TRBJ1-6, with TRBD1 matching 8 bases. Germline-derived CDR1 and CDR2 are SGHVS and FNYEAQ. This CDR3 has 17 amino acids. V was pared by 0 bases and J by 9 bases, with 10 bases of the junction left unmatched. This chain's CDR3 is CASSLAQSGQGGSPLHF. The CDR3, as DNA: TGTGCCAGCAGCTTAGCCCAGAGCGGACAGGGTGGTTCACCCCTCCACTTT.

This clone was seen a handful of times. The chain employs TRBV7-6 and TRBJ2-6; the D gene is possibly TRBD2 (6 bases). Looked up from germline, CDR1 is SGHVS and CDR2 is FNYEAQ. The CDR3 runs to 18 residues. V was trimmed by 0 bases and J by 0 bases, leaving 12 bases between them. CDR3 protein: CASSLAGGTVSGANVLTF. CDR3 nucleotide sequence: TGTGCCAGCAGCTTAGCGGGGGGAACCGTCTCTGGGGCCAACGTCCTGACTTTC.

The J gene is TRBJ1-2, the V gene TRBV7-2, with 9 bases identical to TRBD1. Germline lookup yields CDR1 SGHTA and CDR2 FQGNSA. V was pared by 2 bases and J by 3 bases, with 4 bases of the junction left unmatched. The length of the CDR3 is 15 residues. The CDR3 DNA is TGTGCCAGCAGCTTATCCGGGACAGGGCACTATGGCTACACCTTC. Translation: CASSLSGTGHYGYTF.

The sample holds a few counts of this clone. V is TRBV2 and J is TRBJ1-2, with a possible D match to TRBD1 (5 bases). V lost 9 bases, J lost 8 bases, and 25 bases lay in between. The length of the CDR3 is 15 residues. Germline values: CDR1 SNHLY, CDR2 FYNNEI. This chain's CDR3 is CARTSGTDYGGGYTF. In DNA form, the CDR3 reads TGTGCCAGGACATCCGGGACTGACTATGGTGGCGGCTACACCTTC.

The chain has TRBV7-9 and TRBJ2-3; 14 bases agree with TRBD2. The length of the CDR3 is 19 residues. The ends lost 5 bases at V and 3 bases at J; junction bases unmatched: 13. CDR1 and CDR2 (germline): SEHNR, FQNEAQ (reference sequence). CDR3 sequence reads: CASSRSGTSGGMSTDTQYF. CDR3 in DNA: TGTGCCAGCAGCCGATCGGGGACTAGCGGGGGAATGTCAACAGATACGCAGTATTTT.

The V and J genes are TRBV28 and TRBJ1-3, with TRBD1 identical over 7 bases. Germline V gives CDR1 MDHEN, CDR2 SYDVKM. This CDR3 is built from 13 residues. V shed 8 bases and J 4 bases; nucleotides not matched to a gene: 5. The CDR3 reads CASRGQEGNTIYF. The CDR3 nucleotides are TGTGCCAGCCGCGGACAGGAGGGAAACACCATATATTTT.

Notes on this clone: Other nucleotide sequences in the sample specify the same CDR3. V gene TRBV20-1 combines with J gene TRBJ1-3, with D uncertain. The CDR3 contains 11 residues. Germline loops: CDR1 DFQATT, CDR2 SNEGSKA (reference sequence). Trimming took 1 base from V and 4 from J, leaving 2 bases between them. The CDR3 DNA is TGCAGTGCTAGAGCCGGAAACACCATATATTTT. Protein product: CSARAGNTIYF.

The rearrangement uses TRBV27 and TRBJ1-5; D is perhaps TRBD1 (5 bases). V was shortened by 3 bases and J by 1 base, with 19 bases between the two germline ends. The CDR3 loop spans 18 amino acids. Germline-derived CDR1 and CDR2 are MNHEY and SMNVEV (reference sequence). The CDR3 sequence is CASSFRQAGGTSNQPQHF. The CDR3 nucleotides are TGTGCCAGCAGTTTTCGGCAGGCTGGAGGGACGAGCAATCAGCCCCAGCATTTT.

The chain uses TRBV12-3 or TRBV12-4 and TRBJ2-2; D could derive from TRBD1 or TRBD2 (5 bases each). This CDR3 is built from 13 residues. Trimming took off 8 bases at V and 3 bases at J, with 10 bases between the two ends. The DNA for the CDR3 is TGTGCCAGCCGCAGGGACGACACCGGGGAGCTGTTTTTT. It yields the protein CASRRDDTGELFF.

This chain uses TRBV5-5 with TRBJ1-6; no clear D. The CDR3 has 13 residues. Deletions cut 0 bases from V and 4 bases from J, with 2 bases between. CDR1 is SGHKS, CDR2 YYEKEE, per germline (reference sequence). DNA of the CDR3: TGTGCCAGCAGCTTGGGATATAATTCACCCCTCCACTTT. The encoded protein is CASSLGYNSPLHF.

This chain joins TRBV5-6 and TRBJ2-2; 12 bases are a match to TRBD2. CDR1 is SGHDT, CDR2 YYEEEE, per germline. The CDR3 consists of 19 residues. V was clipped by 4 bases and J by 4 bases; unmatched bases: 14. CDR3: CASSPYLRLAGVGTGELFF. The CDR3 DNA sequence: TGTGCCAGCAGCCCCTACTTACGACTAGCGGGAGTGGGCACCGGGGAGCTGTTTTTT.

This clone was seen only a few times. This chain uses TRBV10-3 with TRBJ2-1; D is unresolved. CDR3 length: 15 amino acids. CDR1 and CDR2 from the germline V gene are ENHRY and SYGVKD. Trimming stripped 5 bases from V and 4 bases from J, with 15 bases between. The CDR3 spells CAISSPAAYYNEQFF. In DNA form, the CDR3 reads TGTGCCATCAGTTCGCCCGCGGCTTATTACAATGAGCAGTTCTTC.

CDR3 sequence: CASSSYSGDADTQYF. In nucleotides, the CDR3 is TGCGCCAGCAGCTCCTATAGCGGGGACGCAGATACGCAGTATTTT. The rearrangement uses TRBV5-1 and TRBJ2-3; 8 nucleotides agree with TRBD2. Trimming cost V 3 bases and J 4 bases; bases outside gene matches: 7. Germline V gene sequence: CDR1 SGHRS, CDR2 YFSETQ. The CDR3 is made up of 15 amino acids.

V usage is TRBV7-8 and J usage is TRBJ1-2, with 8 bases identical to TRBD1. The germline CDR1 and CDR2 sequences are SGHVS and FQNEAQ. V was clipped by 5 bases and J by 5 bases; unmatched bases: 7. This CDR3 is 14 amino acids long. In DNA form, the CDR3 reads TGTGCCAGCAGCATATGGGACAGGCAATATGGCTACACCTTC. Translation: CASSIWDRQYGYTF.

J is TRBJ1-2 and V is TRBV11-3; possibly TRBD1 for D (6 bases). Germline lookup yields CDR1 SGHNT and CDR2 YENEEA. Trimming pared 5 bases from V and 8 bases from J, leaving 18 bases between. The CDR3 loop spans 14 amino acids. For the CDR3, the DNA is TGTGCCAGCAGCGCTACTCTGGGGGGCCGGGGCTACACCTTC. Protein sequence: CASSATLGGRGYTF.

This clone was recorded many times. V is TRBV19 and J is TRBJ1-1; tentative D call: TRBD1 (5 bases). Trimming took off 3 bases at V and 7 bases at J, with 15 bases between the two ends. This CDR3 is 14 amino acids long. The V gene's germline CDR1 is LNHDA and CDR2 SQIVND (reference sequence). As DNA, the CDR3 is TGTGCCAGTAGTATCGGGGAAGGAACAGGTGAAGCTTTCTTT. Residues: CASSIGEGTGEAFF.